This T cell receptor (beta chain) appears in the sequencing data of a study of T-cell memory formation after mild COVID-19. Remarks on this clonotype: Its target is unknown.

There are 16 residues in the CDR3. CDR1 and CDR2 from the germline V gene are SNHLY and FYNNEI. V lost 7 bases to trimming and J lost 4 bases; unmatched junction nucleotides: 7. Using its own MiXCR run on the 5' RACE reads, TCRdb lists one record per CDR3 protein. The sample shows 200,000 to 250,000 distinct CDR3 sequences, around 27% of them seen only once. Study outcomes and limitations: The study detected some responding clones in pre-infection memory, suggesting cross-reactive memory joined.

This sequence was found in an adult woman who had mild COVID-19 (a few samples of this study predate the infection). Cell type and time point are not known. Sequencing used PBMCs or a T cell subset sorted from them (not recorded which). The chain has TRBV2 and TRBJ2-1; 13 bases match TRBD2. The chain's CDR3 is CASIGLAGALYNEQFF. The CDR3 bases are TGTGCCAGCATCGGACTAGCGGGGGCCTTATACAATGAGCAGTTCTTC. Together with reference TRBV2 and TRBJ2-1, the CDR3 gives the full variable domain: EPEVTQTPSHQVTQMGQEVILRCVPISNHLYFYWYRQILGQKVEFLVSFYNNEISEKSEIFDDQFSVERPDGSNFTLKIRSTKLEDSAMYFCASIGLAGALYNEQFFGPGTRLTVL.